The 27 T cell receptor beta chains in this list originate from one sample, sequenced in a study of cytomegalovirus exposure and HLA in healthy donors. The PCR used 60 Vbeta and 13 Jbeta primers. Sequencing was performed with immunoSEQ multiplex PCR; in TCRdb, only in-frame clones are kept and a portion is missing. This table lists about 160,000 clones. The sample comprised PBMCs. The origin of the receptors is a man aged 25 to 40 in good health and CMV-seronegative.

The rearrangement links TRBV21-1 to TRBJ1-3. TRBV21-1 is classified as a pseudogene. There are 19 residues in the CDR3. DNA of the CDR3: TGTGCCAGCAGGAAACCGCGGGGACGCGCGTACTTCTCTGGAAACACCATATATTTT. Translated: CASRKPRGRAYFSGNTIYF.

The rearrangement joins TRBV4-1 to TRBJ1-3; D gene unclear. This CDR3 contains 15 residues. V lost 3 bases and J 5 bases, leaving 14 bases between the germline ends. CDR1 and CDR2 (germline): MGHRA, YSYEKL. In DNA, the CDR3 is TGCGCCAGCAGCCAGCAATCACTCCCCCGAAACACCATATATTTT. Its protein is CASSQQSLPRNTIYF.

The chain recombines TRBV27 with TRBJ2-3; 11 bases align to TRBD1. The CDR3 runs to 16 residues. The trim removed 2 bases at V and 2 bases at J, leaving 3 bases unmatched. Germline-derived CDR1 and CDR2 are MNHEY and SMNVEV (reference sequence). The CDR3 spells CASSLLGQGVTDTQYF. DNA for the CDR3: TGTGCCAGCAGTTTACTGGGACAGGGGGTCACAGATACGCAGTATTTT.

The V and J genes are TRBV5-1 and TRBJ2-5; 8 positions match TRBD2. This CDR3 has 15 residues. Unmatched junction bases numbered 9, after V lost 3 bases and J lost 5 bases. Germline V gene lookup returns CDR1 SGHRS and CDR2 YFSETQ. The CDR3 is CASSYAGTSVETQYF. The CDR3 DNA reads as TGCGCCAGCAGCTACGCCGGGACTAGTGTTGAGACCCAGTACTTC.

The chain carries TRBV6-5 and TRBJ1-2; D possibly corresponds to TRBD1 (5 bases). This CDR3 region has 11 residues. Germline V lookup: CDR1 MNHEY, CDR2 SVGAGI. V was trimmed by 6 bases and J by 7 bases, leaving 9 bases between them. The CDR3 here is CASRRDFGYTF. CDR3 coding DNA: TGTGCCAGCAGGAGGGACTTTGGCTACACCTTC.

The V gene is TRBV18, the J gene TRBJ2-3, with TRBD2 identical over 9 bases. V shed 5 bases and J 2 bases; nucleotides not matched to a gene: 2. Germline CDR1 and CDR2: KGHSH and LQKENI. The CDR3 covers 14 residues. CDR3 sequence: CASSRLADTDTQYF. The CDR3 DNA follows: TGTGCCAGCTCAAGACTAGCGGACACAGATACGCAGTATTTT.

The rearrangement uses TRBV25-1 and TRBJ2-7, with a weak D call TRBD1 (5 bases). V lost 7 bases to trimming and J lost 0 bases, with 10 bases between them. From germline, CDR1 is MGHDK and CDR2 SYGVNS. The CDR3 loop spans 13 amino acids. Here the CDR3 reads CASKDSYSYEQYF. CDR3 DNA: TGTGCCAGCAAAGACAGTTACTCCTACGAGCAGTACTTC.

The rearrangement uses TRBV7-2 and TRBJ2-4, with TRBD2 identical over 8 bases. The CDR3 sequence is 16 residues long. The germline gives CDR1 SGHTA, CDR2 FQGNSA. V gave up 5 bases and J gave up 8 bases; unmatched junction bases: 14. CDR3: CASSDQSGSIAYIQYF. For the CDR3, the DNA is TGTGCCAGCAGCGACCAAAGCGGGAGTATCGCATACATTCAGTACTTC.

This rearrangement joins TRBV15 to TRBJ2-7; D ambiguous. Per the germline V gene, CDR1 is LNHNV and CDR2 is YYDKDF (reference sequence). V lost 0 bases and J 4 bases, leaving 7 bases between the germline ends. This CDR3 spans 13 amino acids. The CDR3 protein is CATSRDPPYEQYF. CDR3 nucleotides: TGTGCCACCAGCAGAGATCCTCCGTACGAGCAGTACTTC.

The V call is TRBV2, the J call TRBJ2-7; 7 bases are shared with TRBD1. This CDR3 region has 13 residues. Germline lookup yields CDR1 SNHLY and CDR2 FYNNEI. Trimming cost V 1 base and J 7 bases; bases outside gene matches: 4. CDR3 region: CASSEDRGKEQYF. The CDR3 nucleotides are TGTGCCAGCAGTGAAGACAGGGGTAAAGAGCAGTACTTC.

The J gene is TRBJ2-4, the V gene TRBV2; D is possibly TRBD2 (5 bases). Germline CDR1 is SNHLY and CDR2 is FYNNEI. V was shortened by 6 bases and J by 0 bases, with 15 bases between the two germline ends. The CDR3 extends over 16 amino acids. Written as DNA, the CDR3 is TGTGCCAGCAGCCCCCCTAGCAGACTAGCCAAAAACATTCAGTACTTC. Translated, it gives CASSPPSRLAKNIQYF.

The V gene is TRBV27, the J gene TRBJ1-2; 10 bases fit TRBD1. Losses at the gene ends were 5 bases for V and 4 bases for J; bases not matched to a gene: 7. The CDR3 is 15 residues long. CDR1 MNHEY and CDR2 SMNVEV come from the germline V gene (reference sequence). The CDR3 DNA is TGTGCCAGCAGTACCGCGACAGGGGGCATCTATGGCTACACCTTC. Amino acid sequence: CASSTATGGIYGYTF.

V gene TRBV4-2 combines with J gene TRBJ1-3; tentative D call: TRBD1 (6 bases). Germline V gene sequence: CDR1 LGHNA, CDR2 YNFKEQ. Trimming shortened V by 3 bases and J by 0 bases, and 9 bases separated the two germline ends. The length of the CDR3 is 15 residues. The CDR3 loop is CASSQTGSSGNTIYF. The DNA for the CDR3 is TGTGCCAGCAGCCAGACAGGTTCCTCTGGAAACACCATATATTTT.

CDR3 sequence reads: CASSVDTNSNQPQHF. Written as DNA, the CDR3 is TGTGCCAGCAGCGTAGACACTAATAGCAATCAGCCCCAGCATTTT. The gene calls are TRBV9 and TRBJ1-5; D is uncertain. CDR3 length: 15 amino acids. Germline V gene sequence: CDR1 SGDLS, CDR2 YYNGEE. V gave up 0 bases and J gave up 0 bases, with 7 bases separating them.

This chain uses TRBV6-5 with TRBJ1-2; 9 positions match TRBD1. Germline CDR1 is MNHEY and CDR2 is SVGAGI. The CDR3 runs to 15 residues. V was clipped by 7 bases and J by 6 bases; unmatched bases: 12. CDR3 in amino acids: CASTHLQGAEDGYTF. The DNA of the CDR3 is TGTGCCAGCACCCACCTACAGGGGGCAGAGGATGGCTACACCTTC.

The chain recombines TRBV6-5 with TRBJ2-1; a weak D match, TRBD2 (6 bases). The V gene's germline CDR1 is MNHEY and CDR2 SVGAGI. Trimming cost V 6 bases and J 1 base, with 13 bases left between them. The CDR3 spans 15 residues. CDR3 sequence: CASRLTGGSYNEQFF. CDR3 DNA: TGTGCCAGCAGACTCACCGGAGGGTCCTACAATGAGCAGTTCTTC.

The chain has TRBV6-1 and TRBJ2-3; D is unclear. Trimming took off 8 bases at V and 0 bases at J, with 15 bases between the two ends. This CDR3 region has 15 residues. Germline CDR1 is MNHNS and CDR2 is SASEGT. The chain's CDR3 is CASLPVSWSTDTQYF. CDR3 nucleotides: TGTGCCAGCCTCCCCGTAAGCTGGAGCACAGATACGCAGTATTTT.

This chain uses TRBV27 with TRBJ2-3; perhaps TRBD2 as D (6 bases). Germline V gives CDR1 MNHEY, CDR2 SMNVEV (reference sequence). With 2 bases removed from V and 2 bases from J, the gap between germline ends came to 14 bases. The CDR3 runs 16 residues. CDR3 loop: CASSLDTGLHTDTQYF. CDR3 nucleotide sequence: TGTGCCAGCAGTTTAGATACGGGACTTCACACAGATACGCAGTATTTT.

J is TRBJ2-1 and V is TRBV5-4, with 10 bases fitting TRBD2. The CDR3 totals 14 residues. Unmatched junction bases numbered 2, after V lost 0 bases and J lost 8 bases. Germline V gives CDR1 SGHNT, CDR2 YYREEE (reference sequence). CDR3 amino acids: CASSLASGSDEQFF. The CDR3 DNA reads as TGTGCCAGCAGCTTGGCTAGCGGGAGCGATGAGCAGTTCTTC.

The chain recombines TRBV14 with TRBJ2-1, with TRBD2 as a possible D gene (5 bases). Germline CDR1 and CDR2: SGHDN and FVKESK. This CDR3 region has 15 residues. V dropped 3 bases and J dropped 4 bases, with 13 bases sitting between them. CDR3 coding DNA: TGTGCCAGCAGCCAGCCGGGAAAGGCTTACAATGAGCAGTTCTTC. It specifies CASSQPGKAYNEQFF.

CDR3 amino acids: CASSPTIDRGHGYTF. For the CDR3, the DNA is TGCGCCAGCAGCCCGACGATTGACAGGGGTCACGGCTACACCTTC. J is TRBJ1-2 and V is TRBV4-1; 8 nucleotides match TRBD1. With V trimmed by 4 bases and J by 8 bases, 12 bases remained unmatched. This CDR3 is built from 15 residues. Looked up from germline, CDR1 is MGHRA and CDR2 is YSYEKL.

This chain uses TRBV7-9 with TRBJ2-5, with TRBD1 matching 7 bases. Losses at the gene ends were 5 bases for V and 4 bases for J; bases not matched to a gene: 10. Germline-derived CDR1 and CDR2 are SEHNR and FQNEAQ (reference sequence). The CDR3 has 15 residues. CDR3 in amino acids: CASSGMRGPRETQYF. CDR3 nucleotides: TGTGCCAGCAGCGGCATGAGGGGGCCAAGAGAGACCCAGTACTTC.

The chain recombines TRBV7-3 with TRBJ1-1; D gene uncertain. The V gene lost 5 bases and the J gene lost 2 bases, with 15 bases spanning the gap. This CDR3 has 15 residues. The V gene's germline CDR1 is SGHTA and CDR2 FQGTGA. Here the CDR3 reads CASSINSGGNTEAFF. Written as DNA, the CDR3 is TGTGCCAGCAGCATCAACTCTGGAGGCAACACTGAAGCTTTCTTT.

The CDR3 protein is CASSPAGLAGGELFF. Here the CDR3 DNA reads TGTGCCAGCAGCCCCGCCGGACTGGCAGGTGGGGAGCTGTTTTTT. The chain is built from TRBV9 and TRBJ2-2, with D possibly TRBD2 on 5 matching bases. The germline V gene encodes CDR1 SGDLS and CDR2 YYNGEE. Trimming removed 4 bases at V and 8 bases at J, with 18 bases between. CDR3 length: 15 residues.

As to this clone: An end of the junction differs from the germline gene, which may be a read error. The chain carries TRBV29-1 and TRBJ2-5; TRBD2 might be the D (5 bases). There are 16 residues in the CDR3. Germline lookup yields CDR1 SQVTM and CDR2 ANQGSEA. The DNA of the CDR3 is TGCAGCGTCGAAGATAGGGCTAGCCTAGGAGGAGAGACCCAGTACTTC. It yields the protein CSVEDRASLGGETQYF. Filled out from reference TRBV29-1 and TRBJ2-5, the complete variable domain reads SAVISQKPSRDICQRGTSLTIQCQVDSQVTMMFWYRQQPGQSLTLIATANQGSEATYESGFVIDKFPISRPNLTFSTLTVSNMSPEDSSIYLCSVEDRASLGGETQYFGPGTRLLVL.

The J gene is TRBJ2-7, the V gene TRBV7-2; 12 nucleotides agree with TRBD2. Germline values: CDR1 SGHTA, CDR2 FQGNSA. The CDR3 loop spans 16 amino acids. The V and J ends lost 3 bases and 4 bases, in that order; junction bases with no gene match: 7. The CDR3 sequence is CASSLELAGGLYEQYF. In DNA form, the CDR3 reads TGTGCCAGCAGCTTGGAGCTAGCGGGAGGGTTATACGAGCAGTACTTC.

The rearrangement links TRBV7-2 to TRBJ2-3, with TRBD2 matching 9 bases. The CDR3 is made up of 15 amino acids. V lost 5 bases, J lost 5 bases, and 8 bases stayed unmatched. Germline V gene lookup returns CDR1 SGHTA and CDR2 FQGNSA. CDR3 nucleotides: TGTGCCAGCAGCCTAAAAGGGACTAGCTTAGATACGCAGTATTTT. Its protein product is CASSLKGTSLDTQYF.